Listed here are 28 T cell receptor beta chains from one sample, sequenced in a study of OX40 agonist ivuxolimab in advanced cancers. Generated by immunoSEQ multiplex PCR, the TCRdb table keeps only in-frame clones and is missing some. The sample comprises 90,000 to 100,000 clones, around nine tenths of which are singletons, and 0.5% rests with the top ten. This sample comprised CD4+ or CD8+ T cells sorted from blood, obtained in a trial of the OX40 agonist ivuxolimab. Receptors were obtained from an adult with an advanced solid tumor such as melanoma, head and neck, liver or kidney cancer.

Note on this clone: The CDR3 end shows no conserved phenylalanine or tryptophan, and so a read error is likely. V is TRBV10-2 and J is TRBJ1-6, with a tentative D call TRBD1 (5 bases). V was cut by 3 bases and J by 10 bases, with 13 bases left in between. Germline assignment: CDR1 WSHSY and CDR2 SAAADI. This CDR3 spans 14 amino acids. Written as DNA, the CDR3 is TGCGCCAGCAGTGACAGGGTGGGGTGGTCACCCCTCCACCTT. Residues: CASSDRVGWSPLHL.

The genes are TRBV6-6 and TRBJ1-5, with D uncertain. V was trimmed by 6 bases and J by 0 bases, leaving 12 bases between them. This CDR3 is 15 amino acids long. Germline V CDR1 and CDR2: MNHNY, SVGAGI (reference sequence). CDR3 DNA: TGTGCCAGCAGGCGTAGGACCGATAGCAATCAGCCCCAGCATTTT. It translates to CASRRRTDSNQPQHF.

J is TRBJ1-2 and V is TRBV18; D gene ambiguous. Trimming shortened V by 2 bases and J by 6 bases, and 13 bases separated the two germline ends. This CDR3 region has 14 residues. The germline CDR1 and CDR2 sequences are KGHSH and LQKENI. The CDR3 spells CASSPGSEGNGYTF. The DNA of the CDR3 is TGTGCCAGCTCACCAGGGAGTGAGGGAAATGGCTACACCTTC.

This chain joins TRBV19 and TRBJ2-6; D is uncertain. The length of the CDR3 is 14 residues. CDR1 LNHDA and CDR2 SQIVND come from the germline V gene (reference sequence). Trimming left V 9 bases short and J 0 bases short, with 9 bases between. CDR3 loop: CASNPLSGANVLTF. CDR3 DNA sequence: TGTGCCAGCAACCCCCTCTCTGGGGCCAACGTCCTGACTTTC. Full variable domain (outside the CDR3, taken from reference TRBV19 and TRBJ2-6): DGGITQSPKYLFRKEGQNVTLSCEQNLNHDAMYWYRQDPGQGLRLIYYSQIVNDFQKGDIAEGYSVSREKKESFPLTVTSAQKNPTAFYLCASNPLSGANVLTFGAGSRLTVL.

This sequence joins TRBV5-6 and TRBJ1-5; the D is unclear. V was clipped by 2 bases and J by 7 bases, with 19 bases between them. CDR1 and CDR2 from the germline V gene are SGHDT and YYEEEE. This CDR3 region has 16 residues. CDR3 coding DNA: TGTGCCAGCAGCTTCTTTGTTGGGGAACTAAAGCAGCCCCAGCATTTT. This sequence encodes CASSFFVGELKQPQHF.

This clone was observed once. The chain links TRBV5-4 to TRBJ1-1; D ambiguous. Germline V gene sequence: CDR1 SGHNT, CDR2 YYREEE (reference sequence). Trimming cost V 4 bases and J 1 base, with 8 bases left between them. The CDR3 covers 13 residues. This CDR3 is CASSLDRNTEAFF. CDR3 DNA: TGTGCCAGCAGCCTAGACCGGAACACTGAAGCTTTCTTT.

This chain connects TRBV18 to TRBJ2-2, with D perhaps matching TRBD2 (5 bases). CDR1 and CDR2 (germline): KGHSH, LQKENI. This CDR3 has 15 residues. V gave up 5 bases and J gave up 1 base, with 11 bases separating them. The CDR3 DNA reads as TGTGCCAGCTCAACCCTCGGGGTGAACACCGGGGAGCTGTTTTTT. Protein sequence: CASSTLGVNTGELFF.

The chain couples TRBV11-2 to TRBJ1-5; D might be TRBD1 (6 bases). This CDR3 spans 15 amino acids. Germline CDR1 and CDR2: SGHAT and FQNNGV. V gave up 1 base and J gave up 6 bases, with 13 bases separating them. The DNA for the CDR3 is TGTGCCAGCAGCTTAGGGACAGTACCACCTCAGCCCCAGCATTTT. Translating it yields CASSLGTVPPQPQHF.

Written as DNA, the CDR3 is TGTGCCAGCAGGGCCGCCGGACGGACTGTTGGCTACACCTTC. This gives the protein CASRAAGRTVGYTF. This chain uses TRBV27 with TRBJ1-2; D call uncertain. The CDR3 loop spans 14 amino acids. V lost 6 bases and J lost 7, with 18 bases in between. Germline CDR1 is MNHEY and CDR2 is SMNVEV (reference sequence).

The CDR3 DNA reads as TGTGCCAGCCGGTACACAGCTTATAGCAATCAGCCCCAGCATTTT. Protein product: CASRYTAYSNQPQHF. The rearrangement uses TRBV6-6 and TRBJ1-5; D unresolved. The CDR3 loop spans 15 amino acids. V lost 8 bases to trimming and J lost 0 bases, with 14 bases between them. Germline lookup yields CDR1 MNHNY and CDR2 SVGAGI (reference sequence).

The chain recombines TRBV7-3 with TRBJ1-6; D perhaps matches TRBD1 (5 bases). V was pared by 5 bases and J by 9 bases, with 17 bases between. The CDR3 totals 15 residues. The germline CDR1 and CDR2 sequences are SGHTA and FQGTGA. DNA of the CDR3: TGTGCCAGCAGCGCGAGGAGGGGCTGGAGTTCACCCCTCCACTTT. Translating gives CASSARRGWSSPLHF.

The chain couples TRBV18 to TRBJ2-5; D is undetermined. The J call may be mistaken, given a closer DNA end match to TRBJ2-7. CDR3 size: 15 residues. Germline-derived CDR1 and CDR2 are KGHSH and LQKENI. CDR3 nucleotide sequence: TGTGCCAGCTCAGTACTGGCAGCCTCTCGGAGCGAGCAGTACTTC. It translates to CASSVLAASRSEQYF.

The V gene is TRBV5-4, the J gene TRBJ1-6, with TRBD1 as a possible D gene (5 bases). The germline CDR1 and CDR2 sequences are SGHNT and YYREEE (reference sequence). V was trimmed by 4 bases and J by 9 bases, leaving 14 bases between them. This CDR3 is built from 14 residues. The CDR3 DNA sequence: TGTGCCAGCAGCGGAGGGATCGGGGGTTCACCCCTCCACTTT. Translation gives CASSGGIGGSPLHF. The variable domain in full, with the rest retrieved from reference TRBV5-4 and TRBJ1-6, is ETGVTQSPTHLIKTRGQQVTLRCSSQSGHNTVSWYQQALGQGPQFIFQYYREEENGRGNFPPRFSGLQFPNYSSELNVNALELDDSALYLCASSGGIGGSPLHFGNGTRLTVT.

The rearrangement joins TRBV9 to TRBJ2-6; unclear D gene. The CDR3 consists of 14 residues. Germline CDR1 SGDLS, CDR2 YYNGEE. V was cut by 0 bases and J by 4 bases, with 5 bases left in between. The CDR3 sequence: CASSVEMGANVLTF. As DNA, the CDR3 is TGTGCCAGCAGCGTAGAAATGGGGGCCAACGTCCTGACTTTC.

The V call is TRBV5-1, the J call TRBJ2-7; D is perhaps TRBD1 (6 bases). CDR1 and CDR2 from the germline V gene are SGHRS and YFSETQ. The CDR3 length is 14 residues. V lost 6 bases and J lost 6, with 19 bases in between. CDR3 loop: CASTVIQGSAEQYF. In DNA form, the CDR3 reads TGCGCCAGCACAGTGATACAGGGCTCCGCCGAGCAGTACTTC.

This clone was recorded many times. CDR3 sequence: CASSLETTRKETQYF. The CDR3 nucleotides are TGTGCCAGCAGCTTAGAGACCACCAGAAAAGAGACCCAGTACTTC. This chain links TRBV11-2 with TRBJ2-5, with D unresolved. Between the trimmed V and J ends, which lost 0 bases and 3 bases, there was a span of 11 bases. CDR3 length equals 15 residues. Germline V gene sequence: CDR1 SGHAT, CDR2 FQNNGV.

The chain links TRBV6-5 to TRBJ2-1; 12 positions agree with TRBD2. With V trimmed by 2 bases and J by 8 bases, 7 bases remained unmatched. The CDR3 runs to 16 residues. In germline, CDR1 is MNHEY, CDR2 SVGAGI. CDR3 coding DNA: TGTGCCAGCAGTTACGGACTAGCGGGGCGTCTGGATGAGCAGTTCTTC. Protein product: CASSYGLAGRLDEQFF.

This clone occurred a few times. This chain connects TRBV5-5 to TRBJ2-7; D may match TRBD1 or TRBD2 (6 bases each). The CDR3 consists of 14 residues. The V end lost 2 bases, the J end lost 6 bases, and 15 bases lay between the germline ends. The germline CDR1 and CDR2 sequences are SGHKS and YYEKEE (reference sequence). The CDR3: CASSFQGTLGEQYF. In DNA, the CDR3 is TGTGCCAGCAGCTTTCAGGGGACTTTGGGCGAGCAGTACTTC.

The V and J genes are TRBV5-4 and TRBJ2-7; TRBD1 agrees at 9 bases. The CDR3 extends over 13 amino acids. Germline V gives CDR1 SGHNT, CDR2 YYREEE (reference sequence). Unmatched junction bases numbered 6, after V lost 5 bases and J lost 6 bases. CDR3 DNA: TGTGCCAGCAGTCAGGACAGGGGAGGCGAGCAGTACTTC. It specifies CASSQDRGGEQYF. The whole variable domain, filled in from reference TRBV5-4 and TRBJ2-7, reads ETGVTQSPTHLIKTRGQQVTLRCSSQSGHNTVSWYQQALGQGPQFIFQYYREEENGRGNFPPRFSGLQFPNYSSELNVNALELDDSALYLCASSQDRGGEQYFGPGTRLTVT.

The CDR3 here is CASSYQQGSTEAFF. The DNA for the CDR3 is TGTGCCAGCAGTTACCAGCAGGGGAGCACTGAAGCTTTCTTT. The rearrangement joins TRBV6-5 to TRBJ1-1, with TRBD1 as a possible D gene (6 bases). The CDR3 sequence is 14 residues long. Trimming removed 2 bases at V and 4 bases at J, with 11 bases between. Germline CDR1 and CDR2: MNHEY and SVGAGI.

The CDR3 DNA follows: TGTGCCAGCAGAGTGAATTGGAGCGGGGAGACCCAGTACTTC. This encodes CASRVNWSGETQYF. The chain combines TRBV2 with TRBJ2-5; perhaps TRBD2 as D (6 bases). The CDR3 runs 14 residues. V lost 6 bases, J lost 5 bases, and 16 bases lay in between. The germline CDR1 and CDR2 sequences are SNHLY and FYNNEI.

The V call is TRBV29-1, the J call TRBJ1-5, with D perhaps TRBD1 (6 bases). Trimming removed 1 base from V and 5 bases from J, with 9 bases in between. Germline V lookup: CDR1 SQVTM, CDR2 ANQGSEA. The CDR3 length is 13 residues. The CDR3 here is CSVEVQGDQPQHF. Here the CDR3 DNA reads TGCAGCGTTGAAGTACAGGGAGATCAGCCCCAGCATTTT.

The rearrangement uses TRBV7-9 and TRBJ2-2; D could derive from TRBD1 or TRBD2 (6 bases each). Germline V gene data show CDR1 as SEHNR and CDR2 as FQNEAQ (reference sequence). With 7 bases removed from V and 5 bases from J, the gap between germline ends came to 20 bases. CDR3 length equals 16 residues. CDR3: CASTRGFTGRTGELFF. In DNA, the CDR3 is TGTGCCAGCACCCGGGGGTTCACAGGGAGGACCGGGGAGCTGTTTTTT.

This clone turned up a few times. The rearrangement links TRBV18 to TRBJ1-4; no definite D call. CDR1 is KGHSH and CDR2 is LQKENI in the germline V gene. The CDR3 loop spans 13 amino acids. V was cut by 3 bases and J by 8 bases, with 10 bases left in between. CDR3 nucleotide sequence: TGTGCCAGCTCACCGAAGCCAACCGAAAAACTGTTTTTT. Amino acid sequence: CASSPKPTEKLFF.

This clone has more than one count but fewer than ten. V is TRBV19 and J is TRBJ1-6; no firm D call. Germline-derived CDR1 and CDR2 are LNHDA and SQIVND (reference sequence). This CDR3 is 13 amino acids long. Trimming shortened V by 5 bases and J by 4 bases, and 6 bases separated the two germline ends. CDR3 region: CASSLGYNSPLHF. The CDR3 nucleotides read TGTGCCAGTAGTTTGGGTTATAATTCACCCCTCCACTTT.

This chain's CDR3 is CASIHPANEKLFF. DNA of the CDR3: TGTGCCAGCATCCACCCGGCCAATGAAAAACTGTTTTTT. V is TRBV2 and J is TRBJ1-4; D is unresolved. In germline, CDR1 is SNHLY, CDR2 FYNNEI. The CDR3 extends over 13 amino acids. The V end lost 7 bases, the J end lost 5 bases, and 11 bases lay between the germline ends.

In the case of this clone: This sample includes further DNA sequences coding for the same CDR3. This chain links TRBV6-1 with TRBJ2-2, with TRBD2 as a possible D gene (7 bases). Germline V gene lookup returns CDR1 MNHNS and CDR2 SASEGT. V lost 7 bases and J lost 4, with 16 bases in between. The CDR3 is made up of 15 amino acids. The CDR3 is CASKERGASTGELFF. In DNA form, the CDR3 reads TGTGCCAGCAAAGAACGGGGGGCCAGCACCGGGGAGCTGTTTTTT.

The chain employs TRBV7-6 and TRBJ2-5; possible D gene TRBD2, 5 bases. This CDR3 is built from 13 residues. Germline values: CDR1 SGHVS, CDR2 FNYEAQ. V dropped 4 bases and J dropped 1 base, with 7 bases sitting between them. In DNA form, the CDR3 reads TGTGCCAGCAGCTGGAGGTTCCAAGAGACCCAGTACTTC. Protein: CASSWRFQETQYF.